Listed here are 13 T cell receptor beta chains from one sample, sequenced in a study of beta chain features in type 1 diabetes. The investigators reverse transcribed all of the isolated RNA, so they sequenced expressed TCRB transcripts. The data were produced by immunoSEQ multiplex PCR, yet TCRdb's version contains in-frame clones alone and is incomplete. The sample yields 550,000 to 850,000 clones, about an eighth seen once. These TCRs are of unknown antigen specificity. General study findings and limits: People with Type 1 diabetes carried modestly yet significantly shorter TCRB CDR3s in all four CD4+ subsets.

The source material was naive CD4+ T cells from blood. The receptors here all came from a man aged 18 to 29 with type 1 diabetes.

The rearrangement joins TRBV2 to TRBJ1-2; D remains unclear. Trimming stripped 5 bases from V and 12 bases from J, with 25 bases between. CDR1 is SNHLY, CDR2 FYNNEI, per germline. The CDR3 extends over 15 amino acids. Written as DNA, the CDR3 is TGTGCCAGCAGTTCCCTAATTAGTTCACCTATGGTCGACACCTTC. Protein product: CASSSLISSPMVDTF. Full variable domain (outside the CDR3, taken from reference TRBV2 and TRBJ1-2): EPEVTQTPSHQVTQMGQEVILRCVPISNHLYFYWYRQILGQKVEFLVSFYNNEISEKSEIFDDQFSVERPDGSNFTLKIRSTKLEDSAMYFCASSSLISSPMVDTFGSGTRLTVV.

This clone was counted a few times. The chain has TRBV29-1 and TRBJ2-5; the match to TRBD2 covers 8 bases. The CDR3 runs to 13 residues. V gave up 3 bases and J gave up 4 bases; unmatched junction bases: 4. In germline, CDR1 is SQVTM, CDR2 ANQGSEA. For the CDR3, the DNA is TGCAGCGTTGATGCGGGGGGCGGAGAGACCCAGTACTTC. Amino acid sequence: CSVDAGGGETQYF.

The chain carries TRBV30 and TRBJ2-6; TRBD1 matches 9 bases. The V gene's germline CDR1 is GTSNPN and CDR2 SVGIG (reference sequence). J lost 0 bases, V lost 1 base, and 10 bases had no gene match. This CDR3 has 19 residues. In DNA, the CDR3 is TGTGCCTGGAGTGGCGGACGGGACAGGGTGCTCTCTGGGGCCAACGTCCTGACTTTC. Amino acid sequence: CAWSGGRDRVLSGANVLTF.

The chain has TRBV5-1 and TRBJ1-6; TRBD1 agrees at 12 bases. This CDR3 has 15 amino acids. V shed 4 bases, J shed 9 bases, and the junction held 5 bases outside the gene matches. CDR1 is SGHRS, CDR2 YFSETQ, per germline. CDR3 bases: TGCGCCAGCAGCCCAGGGACAGGGGGCGGTTCACCCCTCCACTTT. This gives the protein CASSPGTGGGSPLHF.

The rearrangement joins TRBV7-2 to TRBJ1-4; D is ambiguous. This CDR3 is 14 amino acids long. V dropped 0 bases and J dropped 6 bases, with 8 bases sitting between them. In germline, CDR1 is SGHTA, CDR2 FQGNSA. CDR3 in amino acids: CASSLAGIDEKLFF. The CDR3 DNA sequence: TGTGCCAGCAGCTTAGCAGGGATCGATGAAAAACTGTTTTTT.

V is TRBV23-1 and J is TRBJ2-7; TRBD2 might be the D (5 bases). TRBV23-1 is filed as an ORF, its function uncertain. The CDR3 consists of 13 residues. Trimming cost V 0 bases and J 4 bases, with 7 bases left between them. The CDR3 DNA is TGCGCCAGCAGTCAATCGCAGCGGTACGAGCAGTACTTC. It yields the protein CASSQSQRYEQYF.

V usage is TRBV6-6 and J usage is TRBJ2-3; tentative D call: TRBD1 (5 bases). Germline V gene lookup returns CDR1 MNHNY and CDR2 SVGAGI (reference sequence). V lost 6 bases and J lost 3, with 16 bases in between. The CDR3 loop spans 15 amino acids. CDR3 region: CASSSRRTLTDTQYF. In DNA, the CDR3 is TGTGCCAGCAGCAGCAGAAGGACACTGACAGATACGCAGTATTTT.

This clone has only a few counts. The rearrangement joins TRBV2 to TRBJ2-3; 7 bases align to TRBD2. V shed 6 bases, J shed 2 bases, and the junction held 5 bases outside the gene matches. The CDR3 is 14 residues long. Per the germline V gene, CDR1 is SNHLY and CDR2 is FYNNEI. DNA for the CDR3: TGTGCCAGCAGAGGGACTACCAACACAGATACGCAGTATTTT. Its protein product is CASRGTTNTDTQYF.

In its sample, this clone was seen a few times. The V gene is TRBV9, the J gene TRBJ1-3; D uncertain. Germline V gene sequence: CDR1 SGDLS, CDR2 YYNGEE. This CDR3 has 15 amino acids. V gave up 3 bases and J gave up 0 bases, with 10 bases separating them. CDR3: CASSARWDSGNTIYF. The CDR3 bases are TGTGCCAGCAGCGCCCGATGGGACTCTGGAAACACCATATATTTT.

The chain uses TRBV10-3 and TRBJ1-2, with a tentative D call TRBD1 (6 bases). Per germline, CDR1 ENHRY and CDR2 SYGVKD. The CDR3 loop spans 14 amino acids. Trimming cost V 2 bases and J 6 bases, with 13 bases left between them. The CDR3 reads CAISERDTSNGYTF. CDR3 DNA sequence: TGTGCCATCAGTGAGCGGGACACCTCAAATGGCTACACCTTC.

The chain is built from TRBV30 and TRBJ2-2; D not certain. The V and J ends lost 0 bases and 2 bases respectively, with 4 bases between them. The CDR3 has 13 amino acids. Germline CDR1 reads GTSNPN; CDR2 reads SVGIG (reference sequence). CDR3 sequence (DNA): TGTGCCTGGAGTGTAGCCAACACCGGGGAGCTGTTTTTT. Translated: CAWSVANTGELFF.

This clone occurred a few times. Other DNA sequences in this specimen translate into the identical CDR3. This chain joins TRBV18 and TRBJ1-5; 7 bases line up with TRBD1. The V gene end was trimmed by 2 bases and the J gene end by 3 bases; junction bases not matched to a gene: 4. Germline V gives CDR1 KGHSH, CDR2 LQKENI. CDR3 length equals 15 residues. DNA for the CDR3: TGTGCCAGCTCACCAACAACAGGGGCCAATCAGCCCCAGCATTTT. This gives the protein CASSPTTGANQPQHF.

V is TRBV7-8 and J is TRBJ2-1; D tentatively fits TRBD1 or TRBD2 (6 bases each). CDR1 and CDR2 (germline): SGHVS, FQNEAQ. There are 12 residues in the CDR3. Trimming took off 9 bases at V and 15 bases at J, with 21 bases between the two ends. CDR3 in amino acids: CASALMGGGAFF. The CDR3 region has the DNA TGTGCCAGTGCACTGATGGGGGGCGGTGCGTTCTTC.